Below, one T cell receptor (beta chain) is given with its context. Its specific antigen is unknown. There are no base qualities to consult, and no much larger clone falls within one base. A distance of 14 bases separates the germline ends of V and J, which lose 5 bases and 0 bases respectively. CDR1 and CDR2, per the germline V gene (reference sequence), are SEHNR and FQNEAQ. The CDR3 goes from the cysteine to the phenylalanine over 17 residues. Left in the record is the CDR3 DNA by itself, 51 bases read in frame from the first base. Libraries were prepared through the immunoSEQ multiplex PCR assay. TCRdb took this table from immuneACCESS and kept in-frame rearrangements with V and J called. Such tables lack part of the clones; where checked against another copy, unresolved V genes explain under half of the gap, and the rest is unexplained. This sample comprises about 88,000 clones, around 90% of them detected only once. The ten largest clonotypes hold about 0.26% of the sample.

These data are taken from a study of technical replicates of blood from several donors (dated by TCRdb to about 2017). The sequence links TRBV7-9 to TRBJ2-6; the D gene cannot be named for sure. Sequencing used T cells isolated from PBMCs. This sequence originates from a human donor in good health. The CDR3 in this case is CASSHSRLLSGANVLTF. The DNA is as follows: TGTGCCAGCAGCCACTCGAGGCTCCTCTCTGGGGCCAACGTCCTGACTTTC.